The 28 T cell receptor beta chains presented below share a single source sample, sequenced in a study of Tregs in tolerant kidney transplant recipients. TCRdb's copy holds only in-frame clones and misses some; the assay was immunoSEQ multiplex PCR. The sample records under 80,000 clones, approximately 85% being singletons. Sequences were derived from Tregs from blood, sampled before the transplant. Receptors were obtained from a human donor who received a combined kidney and bone marrow transplant.

The CDR3 region has the DNA TGTGCCTGCGACGCCGGGAGCTCCTACAATGAGCAGTTCTTC. It translates to CACDAGSSYNEQFF. The V and J genes are TRBV2 and TRBJ2-1; tentative D call: TRBD2 (6 bases). This CDR3 region has 14 residues. Germline lookup yields CDR1 SNHLY and CDR2 FYNNEI. The ends were cut back, 11 bases at V and 0 bases at J, with 14 bases in the middle.

The chain couples TRBV11-3 to TRBJ2-5, with D possibly being TRBD1 (6 bases). The CDR3 runs to 12 residues. Germline lookup yields CDR1 SGHNT and CDR2 YENEEA. Trimming took 3 bases from V and 5 from J, leaving 7 bases between them. CDR3 nucleotide sequence: TGTGCCAGCAGCTTGCAGGGGGAGACCCAGTACTTC. It codes for CASSLQGETQYF.

The chain joins TRBV5-4 to TRBJ1-2, with D possibly TRBD1 on 6 matching bases. V was trimmed by 0 bases and J by 2 bases, leaving 11 bases between them. The germline CDR1 and CDR2 sequences are SGHNT and YYREEE (reference sequence). This CDR3 contains 15 residues. The CDR3 region is CASSLETGRNYGYTF. CDR3 bases: TGTGCCAGCAGCTTGGAGACAGGAAGGAACTATGGCTACACCTTC.

This clone was counted a single time. CDR3 sequence: CASSLSSAKNIQYF. In DNA form, the CDR3 reads TGTGCCAGCAGCTTGTCCTCAGCCAAAAACATTCAGTACTTC. This chain uses TRBV5-4 with TRBJ2-4; no reliable D call. Germline CDR1 is SGHNT and CDR2 is YYREEE (reference sequence). There are 14 residues in the CDR3. V was cut by 1 base and J by 0 bases, with 5 bases left in between.

This clone was found a few times. Germline is not matched at one junction end, which may reflect a read error. The V gene is TRBV5-6, the J gene TRBJ2-1, with D uncertain. Germline CDR1 reads SGHDT; CDR2 reads YYEEEE. The CDR3 is made up of 12 amino acids. This chain's CDR3 is CASSLGRAPGIF. The CDR3 region has the DNA TGTGCCAGCAGCTTGGGTAGGGCGCCTGGGATCTTC.

The chain links TRBV29-1 to TRBJ2-3; D remains unclear. The germline V gene encodes CDR1 SQVTM and CDR2 ANQGSEA. V lost 3 bases and J 2 bases, leaving 6 bases between the germline ends. There are 12 residues in the CDR3. The CDR3 coding sequence is TGCAGCGTTGAGGGATTCACAGATACGCAGTATTTT. As protein: CSVEGFTDTQYF.

This sequence joins TRBV2 and TRBJ2-1; 15 nucleotides align to TRBD2. J was trimmed by 9 bases and V by 2 bases; bases with no gene match: 11. This CDR3 is 18 amino acids long. Germline lookup yields CDR1 SNHLY and CDR2 FYNNEI. The CDR3 region is CASSEPGLGTSGGTEQFF. CDR3 nucleotide sequence: TGTGCCAGCAGTGAACCGGGTTTAGGGACTAGCGGGGGGACTGAGCAGTTCTTC.

The J gene is TRBJ1-2, the V gene TRBV7-2; perhaps TRBD1 as D (5 bases). The germline V and J ends were trimmed by 6 bases and 7 bases, with 15 bases remaining between them. Per the germline V gene, CDR1 is SGHTA and CDR2 is FQGNSA. The length of the CDR3 is 13 residues. Here the CDR3 DNA reads TGTGCCAGCAGTGGGCAGGGAAGTCGTGGCTACACCTTC. Its protein is CASSGQGSRGYTF. The full variable domain, completed using reference TRBV7-2 and TRBJ1-2, is GAGVSQSPSNKVTEKGKDVELRCDPISGHTALYWYRQSLGQGLEFLIYFQGNSAPDKSGLPSDRFSAERTGGSVSTLTIQRTQQEDSAVYLCASSGQGSRGYTFGSGTRLTVV.

The chain recombines TRBV21-1 with TRBJ2-3; the table's D call of TRBD2 was not tested on the DNA. TRBV21-1 is a pseudogene. CDR3 length: 18 amino acids. The DNA of the CDR3 is TGTGCCAGCAGCTCCCAACGCTCACTAGCGGGGGTCACAGATACGCAGTATTTT. Translated: CASSSQRSLAGVTDTQYF.

V gene TRBV15 combines with J gene TRBJ2-1, with D possibly TRBD2 on 6 matching bases. V lost 11 bases, J lost 1 base, and 15 bases lay in between. CDR1 is LNHNV, CDR2 YYDKDF, per germline (reference sequence). CDR3 length: 14 residues. The CDR3, as DNA: TGTGCCGTCGCGGGCGGGGCGTCCTACAATGAGCAGTTCTTC. Residues: CAVAGGASYNEQFF.

This chain connects TRBV30 to TRBJ2-3; tentatively, D is TRBD2 (6 bases). The CDR3 is 13 amino acids. Germline V gives CDR1 GTSNPN, CDR2 SVGIG (reference sequence). Trimming took 4 bases from V and 6 from J, leaving 14 bases between them. In DNA form, the CDR3 reads TGTGCCTGGATGGGCGGGAACGAGGATACGCAGTATTTT. Its translation: CAWMGGNEDTQYF.

The chain combines TRBV6-1 with TRBJ1-6; tentatively, D is TRBD1 (5 bases). Germline assignment: CDR1 MNHNS and CDR2 SASEGT. Between the trimmed V and J ends, which lost 7 bases and 3 bases, there was a span of 13 bases. The CDR3 contains 15 residues. CDR3 DNA sequence: TGTGCCAGCAAAGTCGAGGACAACTATAATTCACCCCTCCACTTT. This gives the protein CASKVEDNYNSPLHF.

This chain uses TRBV7-9 with TRBJ2-1, with 9 bases aligning to TRBD2. The germline V gene encodes CDR1 SEHNR and CDR2 FQNEAQ (reference sequence). The junction had 3 bases not matched to a gene; V was cut back by 3 bases and J by 3 bases. This CDR3 contains 15 residues. Written as DNA, the CDR3 is TGTGCCAGCAGCTTCTTTAGCGGGAGCTACAATGAGCAGTTCTTC. Translation gives CASSFFSGSYNEQFF.

The rearrangement links TRBV30 to TRBJ1-5; 8 nucleotides line up with TRBD1. The CDR3 has 13 amino acids. The V segment lost 6 bases and the J segment 7 bases; nucleotides outside the gene matches: 8. Germline V gene sequence: CDR1 GTSNPN, CDR2 SVGIG (reference sequence). The CDR3 nucleotides read TGTGCCTGTTCTAGGACAGGGCAACAGCCCCAGCATTTT. It codes for CACSRTGQQPQHF. The full variable domain, completed using reference TRBV30 and TRBJ1-5, is SQTIHQWPATLVQPVGSPLSLECTVEGTSNPNLYWYRQAAGRGLQLLFYSVGIGQISSEVPQNLSASRPQDRQFILSSKKLLLSDSGFYLCACSRTGQQPQHFGDGTRLSIL.

This clone has only one observation. The chain links TRBV23-1 to TRBJ2-1; D not resolved. TRBV23-1 is an ORF for which the function is uncertain. V lost 0 bases and J 1 base, leaving 10 bases between the germline ends. The CDR3 consists of 16 residues. The CDR3 loop is CASSQSGQASYNEQFF. DNA for the CDR3: TGCGCCAGCAGTCAATCTGGGCAGGCTTCCTACAATGAGCAGTTCTTC.

The J gene is TRBJ2-1, the V gene TRBV6-1; 10 bases are a match to TRBD1. CDR1 is MNHNS and CDR2 is SASEGT in the germline V gene. J gave up 0 bases and V 3 bases, and 8 bases lay outside the gene matches. The CDR3 length is 18 residues. The CDR3 DNA follows: TGTGCCAGCAGTGATATAAGACAGGGGGCCCCCTCCTACAATGAGCAGTTCTTC. This gives the protein CASSDIRQGAPSYNEQFF.

V and J are TRBV6-6 and TRBJ1-4, with D possibly matching TRBD1 (6 bases). CDR1 and CDR2 (germline): MNHNY, SVGAGI (reference sequence). The ends were cut back, 8 bases at V and 6 bases at J, with 13 bases in the middle. The CDR3 runs to 13 residues. The CDR3 sequence: CASGRGGYEKLFF. The CDR3 nucleotides read TGTGCCAGCGGGCGAGGGGGATATGAAAAACTGTTTTTT.

The chain uses TRBV19 and TRBJ1-5; D is undetermined. The CDR3 runs 15 residues. The V end was cut by 5 bases, the J end by 5 bases, with 16 bases between. Germline V gene sequence: CDR1 LNHDA, CDR2 SQIVND (reference sequence). CDR3 sequence (DNA): TGTGCCAGTAGTGCGTCTTTCCCATTACATCAGCCCCAGCATTTT. This translates into CASSASFPLHQPQHF.

The table lists this clone with a count of one. This chain links TRBV7-2 with TRBJ2-2; 12 bases are a match to TRBD2. Germline trimming cut 5 bases from V and 1 base from J; bases unmatched to any gene: 5. The CDR3 runs to 17 residues. CDR1 and CDR2 (germline): SGHTA, FQGNSA. CDR3 loop: CASSRLAGAGNTGELFF. The CDR3 DNA reads as TGTGCCAGCAGCAGACTAGCGGGGGCCGGGAACACCGGGGAGCTGTTTTTT. Combining the CDR3 with reference TRBV7-2 and TRBJ2-2 gives the whole variable domain GAGVSQSPSNKVTEKGKDVELRCDPISGHTALYWYRQSLGQGLEFLIYFQGNSAPDKSGLPSDRFSAERTGGSVSTLTIQRTQQEDSAVYLCASSRLAGAGNTGELFFGEGSRLTVL.

This chain joins TRBV5-4 and TRBJ2-1; the D gene is possibly TRBD2 (5 bases). Between the trimmed V and J ends, which lost 4 bases and 0 bases, there was a span of 8 bases. Germline V lookup: CDR1 SGHNT, CDR2 YYREEE (reference sequence). There are 14 residues in the CDR3. The DNA of the CDR3 is TGTGCCAGCAGCCCCGAGGGCTCCTACAATGAGCAGTTCTTC. Amino acids: CASSPEGSYNEQFF.

This chain links TRBV2 with TRBJ1-1, with TRBD1 matching 8 bases. Germline CDR1 SNHLY, CDR2 FYNNEI. This CDR3 has 12 residues. J was trimmed by 11 bases and V by 6 bases; bases with no gene match: 8. This CDR3 reads CASRQGARGAFF. CDR3 DNA: TGTGCCAGCAGGCAGGGGGCGCGAGGGGCTTTCTTT.

The J gene is TRBJ2-7, the V gene TRBV7-2; no reliable D call. This CDR3 has 11 residues. The V end was cut by 2 bases, the J end by 6 bases, with 5 bases between. Germline V gene data show CDR1 as SGHTA and CDR2 as FQGNSA. This chain's CDR3 is CASSLSREQYF. The CDR3 nucleotides read TGTGCCAGCAGCTTAAGTCGCGAGCAGTACTTC.

The rearrangement links TRBV19 to TRBJ2-4; TRBD2 is a possible D gene (5 bases). Trimming left V 4 bases short and J 3 bases short, with 10 bases between. Germline CDR1 reads LNHDA; CDR2 reads SQIVND (reference sequence). The CDR3 has 14 amino acids. This chain's CDR3 is CASSTSGNKNIQYF. Here the CDR3 DNA reads TGTGCCAGTAGTACCTCGGGGAACAAAAACATTCAGTACTTC.

The chain's CDR3 is CASSPRTGGSHEQYF. CDR3 nucleotide sequence: TGCGCCAGCAGCCCCCGGACAGGGGGCAGCCACGAGCAGTACTTC. The chain recombines TRBV5-1 with TRBJ2-7; 11 bases are shared with TRBD1. Germline V lookup: CDR1 SGHRS, CDR2 YFSETQ. This CDR3 has 15 amino acids. J lost 5 bases, V lost 4 bases, and 8 bases had no gene match.

The J gene is TRBJ2-5, the V gene TRBV7-2, with D hard to call. V lost 3 bases and J 2 bases, leaving 7 bases between the germline ends. CDR1 and CDR2 from the germline V gene are SGHTA and FQGNSA. This CDR3 spans 13 amino acids. The CDR3 protein is CASSFGFQETQYF. CDR3 in DNA: TGTGCCAGCAGCTTCGGGTTTCAAGAGACCCAGTACTTC.

V usage is TRBV19 and J usage is TRBJ1-2; weak D call: TRBD1 (5 bases). Germline V gene data show CDR1 as LNHDA and CDR2 as SQIVND (reference sequence). The CDR3 has 16 amino acids. V was clipped by 10 bases and J by 4 bases, with 25 bases between them. In DNA, the CDR3 is TGTGCCATTTCAACCAGGACCCCTCATGGGACCTATGGCTACACCTTC. Encoded protein: CAISTRTPHGTYGYTF.

This clone was seen a few times. The chain has TRBV4-1 and TRBJ2-5; 8 nucleotides line up with TRBD2. The CDR3 totals 15 residues. Germline V gene data show CDR1 as MGHRA and CDR2 as YSYEKL. The V and J ends lost 1 base and 3 bases, in that order; junction bases with no gene match: 4. CDR3 region: CASSQGAAGEETQYF. CDR3 in DNA: TGCGCCAGCAGCCAAGGGGCAGCGGGAGAAGAGACCCAGTACTTC.

The chain combines TRBV4-3 with TRBJ2-3, with 7 bases matching TRBD2. The V segment lost 4 bases and the J segment 5 bases; nucleotides outside the gene matches: 9. The CDR3 runs to 15 residues. Germline loops: CDR1 LGHNA, CDR2 YSLEER. CDR3 sequence (DNA): TGCGCCAGCAGCCCTGGGTTTCGCGGGGGAGATACGCAGTATTTT. This encodes CASSPGFRGGDTQYF.